This TCR beta chain originates from a study of CD8 T cells in Susac syndrome. RNA amounts of roughly 0.45 to 1 ug underwent reverse transcription with random hexamers. An immunoSEQ multiplex PCR generated amplified TCR beta CDR3 products spanning 54 Vbeta and 13 Jbeta. TCRdb reprocessed the immunoSEQ multiplex PCR reads via MiXCR and lists one record per CDR3 protein. The top ten clones hold 0.065% to 0.075% of a sample with about 250,000 distinct CDR3 sequences, 85% to 95% of them seen once. The multiple sclerosis controls consisted of treatment-naive patients with relapsing-remitting disease, either stable or active. The source material was CD4+ T cells from PBMCs. This receptor was taken from a human donor with multiple sclerosis.

The CDR3 region is CASSSPKYTDTQYF. CDR3 bases: TGTGCCAGCAGCTCCCCGAAATACACAGATACGCAGTATTTT. The rearrangement uses TRBV13 and TRBJ2-3; D not resolved. CDR3 length: 14 residues. The V end lost 4 bases, the J end lost 2 bases, and 10 bases lay between the germline ends. The V gene's germline CDR1 is PRHDT and CDR2 FYEKMQ (reference sequence).